This T cell receptor (beta chain) was identified during a study of cytomegalovirus exposure and HLA in healthy donors. At the level of the study: Findings of an earlier analysis included 110 million or so unique TCR beta sequences from 200 million or so T cells. Study-level points and caveats: Based on reports, TCR beta sequences accurately predicted HLA-A and HLA-B alleles for most subjects.

Use of 60 Vbeta and 13 Jbeta primers characterized the PCR. How the authors handled the data: Roughly 11 million shared chains were among 65 million to 85 million unique TCR beta chains counted in a later analysis. Profiling relied on immunoSEQ multiplex PCR, and the TCRdb table lists in-frame clones only, not all of them. V and J calls and clone size are given by that table; D and trimming were obtained from the DNA. The sample lists about 160,000 clones, roughly 89% seen once, with about 0.9% in the top ten. Note on this clone: Its target is not known.

V shed 2 bases and J 6 bases; nucleotides not matched to a gene: 7. The germline gives CDR1 SGHDT, CDR2 YYEEEE. The CDR3 spans 15 residues. This clonotype was sampled from a woman aged 25 to 45 in good health and CMV-seronegative. The J gene is TRBJ2-2, the V gene TRBV5-6; 7 nucleotides agree with TRBD1. The sequenced material came from PBMCs. The CDR3 is CASSLGTEISGELFF. CDR3 in DNA: TGTGCCAGCAGCTTAGGGACAGAGATCTCCGGGGAGCTGTTTTTT.